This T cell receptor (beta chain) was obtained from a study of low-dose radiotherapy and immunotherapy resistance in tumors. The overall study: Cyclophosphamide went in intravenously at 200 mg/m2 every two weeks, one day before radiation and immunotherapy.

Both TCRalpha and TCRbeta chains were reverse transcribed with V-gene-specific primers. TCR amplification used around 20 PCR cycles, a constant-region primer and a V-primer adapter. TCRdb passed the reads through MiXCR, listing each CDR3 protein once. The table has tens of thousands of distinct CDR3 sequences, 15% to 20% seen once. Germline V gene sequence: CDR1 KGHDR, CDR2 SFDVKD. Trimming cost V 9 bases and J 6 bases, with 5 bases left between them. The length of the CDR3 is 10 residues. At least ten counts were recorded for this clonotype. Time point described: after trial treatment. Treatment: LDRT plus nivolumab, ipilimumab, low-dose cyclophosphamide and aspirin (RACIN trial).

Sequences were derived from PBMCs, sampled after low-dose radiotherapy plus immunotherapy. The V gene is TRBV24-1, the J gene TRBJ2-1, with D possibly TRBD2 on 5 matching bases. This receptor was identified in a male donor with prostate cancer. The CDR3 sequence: CATAGNEQFF. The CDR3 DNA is TGTGCCACCGCGGGCAATGAGCAGTTCTTC.